A single sample gave rise to the 25 T cell receptor beta chains below, sequenced in a study of blood T cell repertoires in COVID-19. Profiling relied on immunoSEQ multiplex PCR, and the TCRdb table lists in-frame clones only, not all of them. The sample has approximately 72,000 clones, over 85% seen once. The material sequenced was peripheral blood. The receptors here all came from a man aged 60-69 years with acute or convalescent COVID-19.

The V call is TRBV30, the J call TRBJ1-6; D might be TRBD1 (5 bases). The germline V and J ends were trimmed by 1 base and 8 bases, with 6 bases remaining between them. CDR3 length equals 12 residues. CDR1 is GTSNPN and CDR2 is SVGIG in the germline V gene (reference sequence). CDR3 residues: CAWSAGDSPLHF. The CDR3 DNA follows: TGTGCCTGGAGTGCGGGGGATTCACCCCTCCACTTT.

This chain links TRBV12-3 or TRBV12-4 with TRBJ1-1; D might be TRBD1 (5 bases). V was shortened by 3 bases and J by 11 bases, with 10 bases between the two germline ends. This CDR3 has 11 amino acids. This CDR3 reads CASSLGLRAFF. The CDR3 DNA reads TGTGCCAGCAGTTTGGGACTTCGTGCTTTCTTT.

The V gene is TRBV5-6, the J gene TRBJ2-4; 10 nucleotides match TRBD2. The CDR3 loop spans 16 amino acids. The germline V gene has CDR1 SGHDT and CDR2 YYEEEE. J gave up 6 bases and V 4 bases, and 10 bases lay outside the gene matches. In nucleotides, the CDR3 is TGTGCCAGCAGCCATAGCGGGGGGCGAACGATAAACATTCAGTACTTC. It specifies CASSHSGGRTINIQYF.

CDR3 sequence: CASRHSGGGDTQYF. CDR3 sequence (DNA): TGTGCCAGCAGGCATAGCGGGGGGGGAGATACGCAGTATTTT. This chain joins TRBV6-5 and TRBJ2-3; 11 bases match TRBD2. Germline CDR1 is MNHEY and CDR2 is SVGAGI. This CDR3 is built from 14 residues. The J segment lost 5 bases and the V segment lost 6 bases, leaving 4 bases of the junction unmatched.

The rearrangement links TRBV3-1 (or the pseudogene TRBV3-2) to TRBJ2-7, with 9 bases lining up with TRBD1. Losses at the gene ends were 4 bases for V and 3 bases for J; bases not matched to a gene: 7. CDR1 is LGHDT and CDR2 is YNNKEL in the germline V gene (reference sequence). The CDR3 is made up of 15 amino acids. CDR3 DNA sequence: TGTGCCAGCAGCCGGGCCGGGACAGGGCTCTACGAGCAGTACTTC. This translates into CASSRAGTGLYEQYF.

The chain employs TRBV18 and TRBJ1-1; D might be TRBD1 (6 bases). V gave up 3 bases and J gave up 11 bases, with 19 bases separating them. The CDR3 loop spans 14 amino acids. In germline, CDR1 is KGHSH, CDR2 LQKENI. Here the CDR3 DNA reads TGTGCCAGCTCACCTATCAGGGGCGCCGAGCTGGCTTTCTTT. Residues: CASSPIRGAELAFF.

This chain links TRBV27 with TRBJ2-7, with TRBD2 matching over 10 bases. Germline V gene sequence: CDR1 MNHEY, CDR2 SMNVEV (reference sequence). The trim removed 2 bases at V and 4 bases at J, leaving 2 bases unmatched. The CDR3 runs 14 residues. Here the CDR3 reads CASSLLAGEYEQYF. As DNA, the CDR3 is TGTGCCAGCAGTTTACTAGCGGGGGAATACGAGCAGTACTTC.

The chain has TRBV30 and TRBJ1-1; 8 bases match TRBD1. V shed 5 bases and J 6 bases; nucleotides not matched to a gene: 11. This CDR3 region has 14 residues. CDR1 and CDR2 from the germline V gene are GTSNPN and SVGIG (reference sequence). CDR3 in amino acids: CAWGRGTGGAEAFF. The CDR3, as DNA: TGTGCCTGGGGACGGGGAACAGGGGGAGCTGAAGCTTTCTTT.

This clone has a single count. The rearrangement joins TRBV19 to TRBJ2-4; 7 nucleotides line up with TRBD1. Trimming at V came to 2 bases and at J to 5 bases, leaving 6 bases not matched to a gene. The CDR3 covers 15 residues. Germline V CDR1 and CDR2: LNHDA, SQIVND (reference sequence). CDR3 residues: CASSIIGGLENIQYF. CDR3 sequence (DNA): TGTGCCAGTAGTATAATAGGGGGCCTCGAAAACATTCAGTACTTC. Drawing the rest from reference TRBV19 and TRBJ2-4, the complete variable domain is DGGITQSPKYLFRKEGQNVTLSCEQNLNHDAMYWYRQDPGQGLRLIYYSQIVNDFQKGDIAEGYSVSREKKESFPLTVTSAQKNPTAFYLCASSIIGGLENIQYFGAGTRLSVL.

V is TRBV5-1 and J is TRBJ2-1; 8 positions agree with TRBD1. Per the germline V gene, CDR1 is SGHRS and CDR2 is YFSETQ. Unmatched junction bases numbered 12, after V lost 2 bases and J lost 8 bases. This CDR3 is built from 16 residues. CDR3 protein: CASSFPLTTGEDEQFF. For the CDR3, the DNA is TGCGCCAGCAGCTTCCCCCTAACGACAGGGGAAGATGAGCAGTTCTTC. Full variable domain (rest looked up from reference TRBV5-1 and TRBJ2-1): KAGVTQTPRYLIKTRGQQVTLSCSPISGHRSVSWYQQTPGQGLQFLFEYFSETQRNKGNFPGRFSGRQFSNSRSEMNVSTLELGDSALYLCASSFPLTTGEDEQFFGPGTRLTVL.

This rearrangement joins TRBV7-3 to TRBJ1-1, with D maybe TRBD1 (6 bases). The CDR3 contains 15 residues. Trimming took 5 bases from V and 3 from J, leaving 16 bases between them. Per the germline V gene, CDR1 is SGHTA and CDR2 is FQGTGA. CDR3 bases: TGTGCCAGCAGCCTAAGTGGACAGCCTCACACTGAAGCTTTCTTT. This codes for CASSLSGQPHTEAFF.

This clone has just one count. The chain links TRBV7-9 to TRBJ1-2, with 7 bases aligning to TRBD1. The CDR3 consists of 12 residues. The ends lost 5 bases at V and 7 bases at J; junction bases unmatched: 4. The germline CDR1 and CDR2 sequences are SEHNR and FQNEAQ (reference sequence). The CDR3 coding sequence is TGTGCCAGCAGCCAACAGGGGTCTGGCTACACCTTC. This translates into CASSQQGSGYTF.

The chain links TRBV4-1 to TRBJ1-5, with TRBD1 matching 7 bases. Germline assignment: CDR1 MGHRA and CDR2 YSYEKL. The CDR3 extends over 15 amino acids. Losses at the gene ends were 5 bases for V and 6 bases for J; bases not matched to a gene: 10. The CDR3 DNA is TGCGCCAGCAGCAAAAACGAGGGGGCGGTTCAGCCCCAGCATTTT. Its translation is CASSKNEGAVQPQHF.

The chain employs TRBV29-1 and TRBJ2-2; D uncertain. Germline values: CDR1 SQVTM, CDR2 ANQGSEA. The V end was cut by 0 bases, the J end by 8 bases, with 10 bases between. The CDR3 has 13 residues. The CDR3 DNA follows: TGCAGCGTTGAAGAACTTTCGTCGGGGGAGCTGTTTTTT. This gives the protein CSVEELSSGELFF.

The chain carries TRBV7-2 and TRBJ1-1; the match to TRBD1 covers 7 bases. Germline CDR1 reads SGHTA; CDR2 reads FQGNSA. The V gene end was trimmed by 5 bases and the J gene end by 5 bases; junction bases not matched to a gene: 8. The CDR3 is 14 amino acids. DNA for the CDR3: TGTGCCAGCAGCCCCTCGAGGGGGCGAACTGAAGCTTTCTTT. Translation gives CASSPSRGRTEAFF.

V is TRBV7-3 and J is TRBJ2-1, with TRBD1 matching over 9 bases. This CDR3 has 15 residues. Unmatched junction bases numbered 8, after V lost 3 bases and J lost 8 bases. Per the germline V gene, CDR1 is SGHTA and CDR2 is FQGTGA. The CDR3 loop is CASSFYRGPRDEQFF. The CDR3, as DNA: TGTGCCAGCAGCTTCTACAGGGGGCCGAGGGATGAGCAGTTCTTC.

This chain connects TRBV11-3 to TRBJ2-3; TRBD2 matches 9 bases. Trimming at V came to 5 bases and at J to 1 base, leaving 7 bases not matched to a gene. CDR3 length: 16 amino acids. From germline, CDR1 is SGHNT and CDR2 YENEEA. CDR3 region: CASSPRGGGGTDTQYF. CDR3 bases: TGTGCCAGCAGCCCCCGCGGGGGGGGAGGCACAGATACGCAGTATTTT. Together with reference TRBV11-3 and TRBJ2-3, the CDR3 gives the full variable domain: EAGVVQSPRYKIIEKKQPVAFWCNPISGHNTLYWYLQNLGQGPELLIRYENEEAVDDSQLPKDRFSAERLKGVDSTLKIQPAELGDSAVYLCASSPRGGGGTDTQYFGPGTRLTVL.

The rearrangement uses TRBV12-5 and TRBJ1-4, with 8 nucleotides matching TRBD1. V lost 0 bases and J lost 10; bases outside the gene matches: 1. Germline V gives CDR1 LGHNT, CDR2 FRNRAP. The CDR3 spans 13 residues. CDR3 sequence: CASGLVGTGKLFF. The CDR3 coding sequence is TGTGCTAGTGGTTTGGTAGGGACAGGAAAACTGTTTTTT.

This chain uses TRBV29-1 with TRBJ2-1; possible D gene TRBD2, 5 bases. The CDR3 consists of 17 residues. In germline, CDR1 is SQVTM, CDR2 ANQGSEA. The V gene lost 7 bases and the J gene lost 1 base, with 23 bases spanning the gap. The CDR3 nucleotides are TGCAGCGCTGATGGAGGCCCAATCCGTAGGTCCTACAATGAGCAGTTCTTC. Translation: CSADGGPIRRSYNEQFF.

The V call is TRBV29-1, the J call TRBJ1-2; 9 bases line up with TRBD1. CDR3 length equals 11 residues. The germline V gene encodes CDR1 SQVTM and CDR2 ANQGSEA. The CDR3 DNA is TGCAGTGGGACAGGGCCCTATGGCTACACCTTC. Amino acid sequence: CSGTGPYGYTF.

The chain joins TRBV5-4 to TRBJ2-1; TRBD1 aligns across 7 bases. V gave up 0 bases and J gave up 0 bases; unmatched junction bases: 0. The germline V gene encodes CDR1 SGHNT and CDR2 YYREEE (reference sequence). The CDR3 sequence is 15 residues long. CDR3 nucleotides: TGTGCCAGCAGCTTGGGACAGGGCTCCTACAATGAGCAGTTCTTC. Amino acid sequence: CASSLGQGSYNEQFF.

This clone came up once. This CDR3 is CASSQTGGSPLHF. In DNA, the CDR3 is TGTGCCAGCAGCCAGACCGGGGGGTCACCCCTCCACTTT. This rearrangement joins TRBV14 to TRBJ1-6; possible D gene TRBD1, 5 bases. The germline CDR1 and CDR2 sequences are SGHDN and FVKESK. The CDR3 is made up of 13 amino acids. Trimming cost V 3 bases and J 10 bases, with 10 bases left between them. Complete variable domain (other parts from reference TRBV14 and TRBJ1-6): EAGVTQFPSHSVIEKGQTVTLRCDPISGHDNLYWYRRVMGKEIKFLLHFVKESKQDESGMPNNRFLAERTGGTYSTLKVQPAELEDSGVYFCASSQTGGSPLHFGNGTRLTVT.

The chain joins TRBV5-6 to TRBJ1-3; TRBD1 might be the D (6 bases). V shed 3 bases and J shed 0 bases, with 10 bases lying between them. The CDR3 extends over 15 amino acids. Germline V CDR1 and CDR2: SGHDT, YYEEEE. The CDR3 bases are TGTGCCAGCAGCTGGGGGCCACTCTCTGGAAACACCATATATTTT. Its translation: CASSWGPLSGNTIYF.

CDR3 region: CASSLARSGGTDTQYF. The CDR3 DNA follows: TGTGCCAGCAGCTTAGCGCGGAGCGGGGGGACAGATACGCAGTATTTT. The genes are TRBV7-2 and TRBJ2-3, with 9 bases matching TRBD2. V trimming: 0 bases; J trimming: 3 bases; junction bases outside the gene matches: 4. CDR3 size: 16 residues. The germline V gene encodes CDR1 SGHTA and CDR2 FQGNSA.

The gene calls are TRBV6-6 and TRBJ1-5; no definite D call. CDR3 size: 12 residues. Germline CDR1 reads MNHNY; CDR2 reads SVGAGI (reference sequence). Trimming removed 4 bases at V and 5 bases at J, with 6 bases between. CDR3 DNA sequence: TGTGCCAGCAGTTCTTCCGATCAGCCCCAGCATTTT. As protein: CASSSSDQPQHF.